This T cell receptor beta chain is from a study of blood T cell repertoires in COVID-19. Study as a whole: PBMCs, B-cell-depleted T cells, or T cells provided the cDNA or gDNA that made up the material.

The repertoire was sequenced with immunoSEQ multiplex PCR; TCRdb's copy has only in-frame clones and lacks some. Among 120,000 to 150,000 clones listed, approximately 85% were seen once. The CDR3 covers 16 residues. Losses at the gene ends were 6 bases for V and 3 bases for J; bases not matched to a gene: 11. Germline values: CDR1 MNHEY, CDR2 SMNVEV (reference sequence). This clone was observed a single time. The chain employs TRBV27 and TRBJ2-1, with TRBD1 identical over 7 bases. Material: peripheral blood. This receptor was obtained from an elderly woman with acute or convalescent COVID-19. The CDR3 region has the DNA TGTGCCAGCAGCCTTAATCAGGGGGTTCTCTACAATGAGCAGTTCTTC. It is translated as CASSLNQGVLYNEQFF.